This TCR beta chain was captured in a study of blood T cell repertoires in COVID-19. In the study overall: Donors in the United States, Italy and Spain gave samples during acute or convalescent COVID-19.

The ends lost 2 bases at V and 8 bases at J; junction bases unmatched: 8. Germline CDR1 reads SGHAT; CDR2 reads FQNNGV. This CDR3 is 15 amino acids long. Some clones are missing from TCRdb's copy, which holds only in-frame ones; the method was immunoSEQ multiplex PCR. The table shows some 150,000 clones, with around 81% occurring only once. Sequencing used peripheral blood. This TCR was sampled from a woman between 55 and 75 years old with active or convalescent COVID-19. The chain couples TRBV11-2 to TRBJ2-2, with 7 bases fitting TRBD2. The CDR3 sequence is CASSLRTRSSGELFF. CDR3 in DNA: TGTGCCAGCAGCTTACGGACTAGAAGTTCAGGGGAGCTGTTTTTT.